Reported below is one T cell receptor (beta chain). The data derive from a study of T cell changes during pregnancy in multiple sclerosis. The data were produced by immunoSEQ multiplex PCR, yet TCRdb's version contains in-frame clones alone and is incomplete. The profile shows 10,000 to 13,000 clones, approximately 90% of them singletons. CDR1 and CDR2 from the germline V gene are SGHVS and FNYEAQ. The CDR3 extends over 17 amino acids. The junction had 11 bases not matched to a gene; V was cut back by 5 bases and J by 0 bases. This sequence joins TRBV7-6 and TRBJ2-3; the match to TRBD1 covers 7 bases. The starting material was CD8+ T cells from peripheral blood mononuclear cells, obtained in the first trimester of pregnancy. The sequence was collected from a female donor in good health, enrolled as a control in a pregnancy study. The DNA for the CDR3 is TGTGCCAGCAGCATCCAGGGACAGAATCCTAGCACAGATACGCAGTATTTT. Residues: CASSIQGQNPSTDTQYF.